This T cell receptor (beta chain) was observed in a study of Ad26.COV2.S vaccination and SARS-CoV-2 variants. This table comes from immunoSEQ multiplex PCR, and its TCRdb copy is limited to in-frame clones, with some not included. This table holds about 140,000 clones, roughly 88% found once. In its sample, this clone was seen once. Germline-derived CDR1 and CDR2 are MNHEY and SVGAGI. This CDR3 contains 15 residues. Deletions cut 4 bases from V and 2 bases from J, with 15 bases between. The rearrangement uses TRBV6-5 and TRBJ2-7, with a weak D call TRBD2 (6 bases). This TCR came from a human donor who had recovered from COVID-19. Sample: peripheral blood, taken after recovery from COVID-19. The CDR3: CASSSGDSGTYEQYF. The DNA for the CDR3 is TGTGCCAGCAGTTCTGGGGACTCGGGAACCTACGAGCAGTACTTC.